Each of the 24 T cell receptor beta chains below was sequenced from the same sample in a study of blood T cell repertoires in COVID-19. The table came from immunoSEQ multiplex PCR; TCRdb's copy has only in-frame clones and leaves some out. The table records some 340,000 clones, around 88% of them present only once. Sequencing was carried out using peripheral blood. The receptor source for this set is a man younger than 40 with active or convalescent COVID-19.

The rearrangement links TRBV6-1 to TRBJ1-2; maybe TRBD1 (6 bases). Germline V gene data show CDR1 as MNHNS and CDR2 as SASEGT. This CDR3 contains 14 residues. Deletions cut 1 base from V and 7 bases from J, with 13 bases between. The CDR3 spells CASSEGVQGSGYTF. The CDR3 DNA is TGTGCCAGCAGTGAAGGGGTACAGGGAAGTGGCTACACCTTC.

The V call is TRBV27, the J call TRBJ2-1; TRBD2 matches at 7 bases. CDR3 length: 14 amino acids. V gave up 8 bases and J gave up 5 bases; unmatched junction bases: 9. CDR1 and CDR2 from the germline V gene are MNHEY and SMNVEV (reference sequence). The CDR3 nucleotides are TGTGCCAGCCTTTTGGGGGGGAGCCACAATGAGCAGTTCTTC. Translated, it gives CASLLGGSHNEQFF.

The J gene is TRBJ1-5, the V gene TRBV28; 8 bases line up with TRBD1. There are 15 residues in the CDR3. Germline-derived CDR1 and CDR2 are MDHEN and SYDVKM. V lost 3 bases, J lost 6 bases, and 7 bases stayed unmatched. The chain's CDR3 is CASSFAQGVFQPQHF. In nucleotides, the CDR3 is TGTGCCAGCAGTTTTGCACAGGGGGTATTTCAGCCCCAGCATTTT.

This sequence joins TRBV9 and TRBJ1-3, with D tentatively TRBD1 (5 bases). This CDR3 region has 14 residues. CDR1 is SGDLS and CDR2 is YYNGEE in the germline V gene. Trimming took 3 bases from V and 7 from J, leaving 14 bases between them. The DNA for the CDR3 is TGTGCCAGCAGCGCAATGGGGCCGGAGAACACCATATATTTT. This gives the protein CASSAMGPENTIYF. The variable domain in full, with the rest retrieved from reference TRBV9 and TRBJ1-3, is DSGVTQTPKHLITATGQRVTLRCSPRSGDLSVYWYQQSLDQGLQFLIQYYNGEERAKGNILERFSAQQFPDLHSELNLSSLELGDSALYFCASSAMGPENTIYFGEGSWLTVV.

This clone was detected only once. The rearrangement uses TRBV6-5 and TRBJ2-1, with D unclear. The V end was cut by 6 bases, the J end by 0 bases, with 12 bases between. There are 15 residues in the CDR3. The germline V gene encodes CDR1 MNHEY and CDR2 SVGAGI. CDR3 loop: CASSGDFSSYNEQFF. CDR3 bases: TGTGCCAGCAGCGGAGACTTTAGCTCCTACAATGAGCAGTTCTTC.

The J gene is TRBJ2-2, the V gene TRBV24-1, with D uncertain. Germline-derived CDR1 and CDR2 are KGHDR and SFDVKD. The CDR3 totals 13 residues. Trimming removed 5 bases from V and 6 bases from J, with 9 bases in between. For the CDR3, the DNA is TGTGCCACCAGTGGCCAGGTCCCCGGGGAGCTGTTTTTT. This translates into CATSGQVPGELFF.

The chain links TRBV30 to TRBJ2-3; 8 nucleotides line up with TRBD1. The germline V gene has CDR1 GTSNPN and CDR2 SVGIG (reference sequence). The V segment lost 2 bases and the J segment 4 bases; nucleotides outside the gene matches: 5. CDR3 length: 14 residues. The CDR3 sequence is CAWSSGTGPDTQYF. For the CDR3, the DNA is TGTGCCTGGAGTTCCGGGACAGGCCCAGATACGCAGTATTTT.

The chain links TRBV7-2 to TRBJ2-1, with D possibly being TRBD2 (6 bases). Trimming removed 5 bases from V and 6 bases from J, with 17 bases in between. There are 15 residues in the CDR3. The germline V gene encodes CDR1 SGHTA and CDR2 FQGNSA. For the CDR3, the DNA is TGTGCCAGCAGCCTCCGGGTCTCGGGGGTCAATGAGCAGTTCTTC. Its translation: CASSLRVSGVNEQFF.

The rearrangement uses TRBV10-3 and TRBJ1-4; 10 positions agree with TRBD1. CDR1 ENHRY and CDR2 SYGVKD come from the germline V gene. V shed 4 bases, J shed 0 bases, and the junction held 8 bases outside the gene matches. This CDR3 contains 18 residues. The CDR3 spells CAISATDRGYATNEKLFF. The DNA of the CDR3 is TGTGCCATCAGTGCGACGGACAGGGGGTATGCAACTAATGAAAAACTGTTTTTT.

This chain uses TRBV19 with TRBJ1-6, with D possibly being TRBD1 (6 bases). V dropped 7 bases and J dropped 6 bases, with 13 bases sitting between them. Germline V lookup: CDR1 LNHDA, CDR2 SQIVND (reference sequence). The CDR3 covers 14 residues. CDR3 protein: CASTPTGPNSPLHF. The CDR3, as DNA: TGTGCCAGTACTCCGACAGGCCCTAATTCACCCCTCCACTTT.

This clone occurred once. V and J are TRBV29-1 and TRBJ1-2; 8 nucleotides line up with TRBD1. Germline V gene data show CDR1 as SQVTM and CDR2 as ANQGSEA. The CDR3 is made up of 12 amino acids. Trimming at V came to 7 bases and at J to 8 bases, leaving 9 bases not matched to a gene. The CDR3 sequence is CSAIQGAGGYTF. In DNA form, the CDR3 reads TGCAGCGCCATCCAGGGGGCGGGAGGCTACACCTTC.

This rearrangement joins TRBV6-5 to TRBJ2-7; 9 nucleotides line up with TRBD1. Germline CDR1 MNHEY, CDR2 SVGAGI. V was clipped by 5 bases and J by 6 bases; unmatched bases: 8. CDR3 length: 14 residues. The CDR3: CASSIRDRVVEQYF. CDR3 sequence (DNA): TGTGCCAGCAGTATCCGGGACAGGGTGGTCGAGCAGTACTTC.

This clone has at least ten counts. The genes are TRBV4-1 and TRBJ1-5, with D unresolved. CDR3 length equals 14 residues. V lost 6 bases, J lost 3 bases, and 12 bases lay in between. The germline V gene has CDR1 MGHRA and CDR2 YSYEKL. This CDR3 is CASRPDGYNQPQHF. CDR3 bases: TGCGCCAGCAGACCCGACGGGTACAATCAGCCCCAGCATTTT.

Only one count was recorded for this clone. The rearrangement links TRBV15 to TRBJ2-7; no clear D. With 3 bases removed from V and 1 base from J, the gap between germline ends came to 7 bases. Germline-derived CDR1 and CDR2 are LNHNV and YYDKDF (reference sequence). This CDR3 is built from 13 residues. The CDR3 DNA reads as TGTGCCACCAGCAGCGTTCAGTCCTACGAGCAGTACTTC. Translating gives CATSSVQSYEQYF.

This clone was recorded once. The V call is TRBV3-1 (or the pseudogene TRBV3-2), the J call TRBJ2-7; TRBD1 agrees at 10 bases. The germline gives CDR1 LGHDT, CDR2 YNNKEL (reference sequence). The trim removed 6 bases at V and 9 bases at J, leaving 14 bases unmatched. The CDR3 totals 15 residues. CDR3 DNA: TGTGCCAGCAGTCCCGGGACAGGGGCTCTTCTGGGGCAGTACTTC. Translation: CASSPGTGALLGQYF.

The chain is built from TRBV24-1 and TRBJ2-1; 15 bases map to TRBD2. The CDR3 length is 14 residues. Germline V lookup: CDR1 KGHDR, CDR2 SFDVKD. Trimming cost V 9 bases and J 8 bases; bases outside gene matches: 4. CDR3 amino acids: CATRTSGGVDEQFF. The CDR3 bases are TGTGCCACCCGGACTAGCGGGGGGGTCGATGAGCAGTTCTTC.

The chain links TRBV19 to TRBJ1-5; D ambiguous. Germline-derived CDR1 and CDR2 are LNHDA and SQIVND (reference sequence). Trimming left V 6 bases short and J 3 bases short, with 9 bases between. The CDR3 is 13 amino acids. The CDR3 spells CASRAQYNQPQHF. In DNA, the CDR3 is TGTGCCAGTAGGGCACAGTACAATCAGCCCCAGCATTTT.

The rearrangement joins TRBV19 to TRBJ2-1; 7 bases match TRBD1. The V gene's germline CDR1 is LNHDA and CDR2 SQIVND (reference sequence). CDR3 length: 14 amino acids. The V gene end was trimmed by 5 bases and the J gene end by 9 bases; junction bases not matched to a gene: 10. DNA of the CDR3: TGTGCCAGTAGTGTACAAGGGGGCCAGGGTGAGCAGTTCTTC. It codes for CASSVQGGQGEQFF.

The chain's CDR3 is CASSPGSNYGYTF. Here the CDR3 DNA reads TGTGCCAGCAGCCCCGGGAGCAACTATGGCTACACCTTC. The J gene is TRBJ1-2, the V gene TRBV7-9; D is undetermined. Germline V gene sequence: CDR1 SEHNR, CDR2 FQNEAQ (reference sequence). V shed 5 bases and J shed 2 bases, with 9 bases lying between them. This CDR3 has 13 residues.

The chain recombines TRBV24-1 with TRBJ1-2; D call uncertain. The V end lost 2 bases, the J end lost 4 bases, and 4 bases lay between the germline ends. CDR1 and CDR2 (germline): KGHDR, SFDVKD. The CDR3 totals 12 residues. The CDR3 DNA reads TGTGCCACCAGTGATTACGGCTATGGCTACACCTTC. This encodes CATSDYGYGYTF.

This chain connects TRBV7-2 to TRBJ2-3, with D possibly matching TRBD2 (5 bases). The V end was cut by 5 bases, the J end by 2 bases, with 14 bases between. Germline CDR1 and CDR2: SGHTA and FQGNSA. The CDR3 runs 15 residues. The chain's CDR3 is CASSPQAGLTDTQYF. The CDR3 nucleotides are TGTGCCAGCAGCCCCCAGGCGGGCCTCACAGATACGCAGTATTTT.

V is TRBV18 and J is TRBJ2-7; the D gene is possibly TRBD2 (6 bases). V lost 2 bases to trimming and J lost 1 base, with 15 bases between them. The CDR3 extends over 16 amino acids. Germline CDR1 is KGHSH and CDR2 is LQKENI. For the CDR3, the DNA is TGTGCCAGCTCACCATGGGGGGATGAAGAATCCTACGAGCAGTACTTC. This sequence encodes CASSPWGDEESYEQYF.

CDR3 sequence: CASSSRGTASTDTQYF. In DNA, the CDR3 is TGTGCCAGCAGCTCCAGGGGGACAGCTAGCACAGATACGCAGTATTTT. The gene calls are TRBV11-2 and TRBJ2-3; 7 bases map to TRBD1. CDR1 and CDR2 (germline): SGHAT, FQNNGV. With 4 bases clipped from V and 0 bases from J, the junction kept 7 bases outside the gene matches. CDR3 length: 16 residues.

The rearrangement joins TRBV5-5 to TRBJ2-7; 10 bases fit TRBD1. CDR3 length equals 16 residues. Germline V gene lookup returns CDR1 SGHKS and CDR2 YYEKEE (reference sequence). The V segment lost 0 bases and the J segment 5 bases; nucleotides outside the gene matches: 8. The CDR3 loop reads CASSLGGTGVGHEQYF. CDR3 DNA sequence: TGTGCCAGCAGCTTGGGGGGGACAGGGGTCGGCCACGAGCAGTACTTC. Variable domain in full (rest from reference TRBV5-5 and TRBJ2-7): DAGVTQSPTHLIKTRGQQVTLRCSPISGHKSVSWYQQVLGQGPQFIFQYYEKEERGRGNFPDRFSARQFPNYSSELNVNALLLGDSALYLCASSLGGTGVGHEQYFGPGTRLTVT.